Listed below are T cell receptor beta chains from one sample, sequenced in a study of cytotoxic CD8 clonotypes in ibrutinib-treated CLL. Sequencing used immunoSEQ multiplex PCR; TCRdb keeps in-frame clones, though not all of them. Of around 330,000 clones detected, 67% appear once; the ten largest clones hold roughly 6.3%. Sequences were derived from PBMCs, sampled after 36 months of ibrutinib treatment. These receptor sequences come from a human donor with chronic lymphocytic leukemia. The conserved cysteine and the conserved F or W are not part of the CDR3 here.

v_gene: TRBV10-1; CDR3aa: ASSDSLRYT
v_gene: TRBV25-1; CDR3aa: ASRDEGFGPNTEAF
v_gene: TRBV7-6; CDR3aa: ASSQQVQRGVETQY
v_gene: TRBV28; CDR3aa: ASSRDRSTEQY
v_gene: TRBV18; CDR3aa: ASSPLANQPQH
v_gene: TRBV11-3; CDR3aa: ASSPRDTYNEQF
v_gene: TRBV4-3; CDR3aa: ASSQDGAGGYSYEQY
v_gene: TRBV29-1; CDR3aa: SVVAGGRWDEQY
v_gene: TRBV7-2; CDR3aa: ASSLFGGTGTDTQY
v_gene: TRBV29-1; CDR3aa: SVEENSLNTEAF
v_gene: TRBV5-6; CDR3aa: ASSFIRFEQF
v_gene: TRBV9; CDR3aa: ASSVVGQGAREQF
v_gene: TRBV27; CDR3aa: ASSLRLARFYNEQF
v_gene: TRBV27; CDR3aa: ASSFIGAHTGELF
v_gene: TRBV5-6; CDR3aa: ASSLGRQPYEQY
v_gene: TRBV5-5; CDR3aa: ASSLQGPASTNEKLF
v_gene: TRBV9; CDR3aa: ASSVAPGQSNEKLF
v_gene: TRBV7-2; CDR3aa: ASSSRPSGTDTQY